These 22 T cell receptor beta chains came from one sample sequenced in a study of cytomegalovirus exposure and HLA in healthy donors. TCRdb keeps only in-frame clones here, not all; method: immunoSEQ multiplex PCR. The sample has about 110,000 clones; around 95% are singletons. The specimen was PBMCs. Source of these receptors: a woman between 18 and 29 years old in good health and CMV-seronegative.

The chain uses TRBV6-1 and TRBJ1-2; 7 bases are a match to TRBD1. CDR3 length: 15 residues. Germline CDR1 MNHNS, CDR2 SASEGT. The J segment lost 4 bases and the V segment lost 1 base, leaving 6 bases of the junction unmatched. The CDR3 sequence: CASSEVGQGGYGYTF. Written as DNA, the CDR3 is TGTGCCAGCAGTGAAGTAGGGCAGGGGGGCTATGGCTACACCTTC.

The J gene is TRBJ1-2, the V gene TRBV7-2; 8 bases are a match to TRBD1. Germline V CDR1 and CDR2: SGHTA, FQGNSA. The J segment lost 6 bases and the V segment lost 7 bases, leaving 7 bases of the junction unmatched. The CDR3 is 13 amino acids. CDR3 in DNA: TGTGCCAGCACCCGGACAGGGACGGATGGCTACACCTTC. Its protein product is CASTRTGTDGYTF.

The CDR3 DNA reads TGTGCCAGCAGCTCGGAGCGGGGGGGGATCCAAGAGACCCAGTACTTC. Protein product: CASSSERGGIQETQYF. The V and J genes are TRBV7-9 and TRBJ2-5, with TRBD2 matching over 10 bases. This CDR3 is 16 amino acids long. Per the germline V gene, CDR1 is SEHNR and CDR2 is FQNEAQ (reference sequence). V gave up 4 bases and J gave up 1 base; unmatched junction bases: 6. The whole variable domain, remainder taken from reference TRBV7-9 and TRBJ2-5, is DTGVSQNPRHKITKRGQNVTFRCDPISEHNRLYWYRQTLGQGPEFLTYFQNEAQLEKSRLLSDRFSAERPKGSFSTLEIQRTEQGDSAMYLCASSSERGGIQETQYFGPGTRLLVL.

This chain uses TRBV28 with TRBJ2-1; tentatively, D is TRBD1 (5 bases). Germline CDR1 is MDHEN and CDR2 is SYDVKM. This CDR3 has 13 residues. V lost 3 bases and J 9 bases, leaving 12 bases between the germline ends. CDR3 in DNA: TGTGCCAGCAGTTTCGGCAGGGTGACTGAGCAGTTCTTC. It specifies CASSFGRVTEQFF. Together with reference TRBV28 and TRBJ2-1, the CDR3 gives the full variable domain: DVKVTQSSRYLVKRTGEKVFLECVQDMDHENMFWYRQDPGLGLRLIYFSYDVKMKEKGDIPEGYSVSREKKERFSLILESASTNQTSMYLCASSFGRVTEQFFGPGTRLTVL.

The chain uses TRBV6-1 and TRBJ2-5, with 8 bases identical to TRBD1. V lost 7 bases, J lost 5 bases, and 6 bases stayed unmatched. The CDR3 covers 13 residues. The germline gives CDR1 MNHNS, CDR2 SASEGT. The CDR3 here is CASNGQGGETQYF. The CDR3 DNA sequence: TGTGCCAGCAATGGACAGGGTGGGGAGACCCAGTACTTC.

In nucleotides, the CDR3 is TGTGCCAGCAGCCCCCGGGTGAACACTGAAGCTTTCTTT. This gives the protein CASSPRVNTEAFF. This chain connects TRBV9 to TRBJ1-1; D is undetermined. The V end was cut by 4 bases, the J end by 0 bases, with 7 bases between. Germline V gene data show CDR1 as SGDLS and CDR2 as YYNGEE. CDR3 length equals 13 residues.

The gene calls are TRBV18 and TRBJ1-1; D remains unclear. Trimming cost V 4 bases and J 0 bases, with 12 bases left between them. Germline loops: CDR1 KGHSH, CDR2 LQKENI. The CDR3 extends over 15 amino acids. CDR3 amino acids: CASSLPPGMNTEAFF. CDR3 DNA sequence: TGTGCCAGCTCACTTCCGCCAGGAATGAACACTGAAGCTTTCTTT.

The chain carries TRBV4-2 and TRBJ1-1; TRBD1 matches 7 bases. V was pared by 6 bases and J by 6 bases, with 13 bases of the junction left unmatched. Germline V gives CDR1 LGHNA, CDR2 YNFKEQ. The CDR3 runs 15 residues. The CDR3 here is CASRPLQGEGSEAFF. CDR3 bases: TGTGCCAGCAGACCTCTCCAGGGGGAAGGTTCTGAAGCTTTCTTT.

The chain is built from TRBV6-1 and TRBJ2-7; 9 nucleotides line up with TRBD1. V was pared by 3 bases and J by 4 bases, with 10 bases of the junction left unmatched. Germline CDR1 reads MNHNS; CDR2 reads SASEGT. This CDR3 is built from 16 residues. CDR3 region: CASSDEDRGRYYEQYF. For the CDR3, the DNA is TGTGCCAGCAGTGACGAGGACAGGGGCCGATATTACGAGCAGTACTTC.

The rearrangement uses TRBV7-3 and TRBJ2-2, with D tentatively TRBD2 (7 bases). Trimming stripped 1 base from V and 6 bases from J, with 15 bases between. CDR1 is SGHTA, CDR2 FQGTGA, per germline. There are 16 residues in the CDR3. CDR3 loop: CASSLMSGGRAGELFF. DNA of the CDR3: TGTGCCAGCAGCTTAATGTCGGGGGGCCGTGCCGGGGAGCTGTTTTTT.

This clone was counted once. The V gene is TRBV5-4, the J gene TRBJ2-7; unclear D gene. Germline CDR1 and CDR2: SGHNT and YYREEE (reference sequence). Trimming left V 8 bases short and J 2 bases short, with 20 bases between. The CDR3 length is 15 residues. This CDR3 reads CASPILWASTYEQYF. The CDR3 DNA reads as TGTGCCAGTCCAATTTTGTGGGCCTCGACCTACGAGCAGTACTTC. The whole variable domain, remainder taken from reference TRBV5-4 and TRBJ2-7, is ETGVTQSPTHLIKTRGQQVTLRCSSQSGHNTVSWYQQALGQGPQFIFQYYREEENGRGNFPPRFSGLQFPNYSSELNVNALELDDSALYLCASPILWASTYEQYFGPGTRLTVT.

This rearrangement joins TRBV30 to TRBJ1-2, with D perhaps TRBD1 (6 bases). The germline V gene encodes CDR1 GTSNPN and CDR2 SVGIG (reference sequence). This CDR3 spans 19 amino acids. Between the trimmed V and J ends, which lost 0 bases and 1 base, there was a span of 24 bases. This CDR3 is CAWSVRLSGAITFNYGYTF. CDR3 DNA: TGTGCCTGGAGTGTACGTCTGTCAGGGGCCATAACTTTTAACTATGGCTACACCTTC.

The rearrangement links TRBV6-4 to TRBJ2-1; 8 nucleotides match TRBD2. The CDR3 contains 18 residues. V dropped 0 bases and J dropped 9; count of bases not matched to a gene: 16. CDR1 is MRHNA and CDR2 is SNTAGT in the germline V gene. In nucleotides, the CDR3 is TGTGCCAGCAGTGACTCACTGTTGGCGGGGGGCGCCACCCCTGAGCAGTTCTTC. Protein sequence: CASSDSLLAGGATPEQFF.

The chain uses TRBV6-1 and TRBJ1-1; 8 nucleotides agree with TRBD1. Germline values: CDR1 MNHNS, CDR2 SASEGT. The CDR3 totals 12 residues. J lost 6 bases, V lost 4 bases, and 1 base had no gene match. CDR3: CASSATGAEAFF. As DNA, the CDR3 is TGTGCCAGCAGTGCGACAGGGGCTGAAGCTTTCTTT.

V gene TRBV2 combines with J gene TRBJ1-2, with 9 bases aligning to TRBD1. The CDR3 has 17 residues. V lost 8 bases and J lost 0; bases outside the gene matches: 13. Germline assignment: CDR1 SNHLY and CDR2 FYNNEI. This chain's CDR3 is CASGSRDRVGSNYGYTF. In DNA, the CDR3 is TGTGCCAGCGGGTCCCGGGACAGGGTCGGCTCTAACTATGGCTACACCTTC. Looking up the rest from reference TRBV2 and TRBJ1-2 gives the full variable domain: EPEVTQTPSHQVTQMGQEVILRCVPISNHLYFYWYRQILGQKVEFLVSFYNNEISEKSEIFDDQFSVERPDGSNFTLKIRSTKLEDSAMYFCASGSRDRVGSNYGYTFGSGTRLTVV.

The genes are TRBV4-1 and TRBJ2-5; 8 bases are shared with TRBD2. Germline CDR1 and CDR2: MGHRA and YSYEKL. V shed 0 bases, J shed 2 bases, and the junction held 14 bases outside the gene matches. The CDR3 is 19 residues long. CDR3: CASSQDSTSERGPQETQYF. The CDR3 region has the DNA TGCGCCAGCAGCCAAGATTCCACGTCGGAGCGGGGGCCGCAAGAGACCCAGTACTTC.

The rearrangement uses TRBV5-1 and TRBJ2-7; 7 positions match TRBD1. Losses at the gene ends were 5 bases for V and 5 bases for J; bases not matched to a gene: 13. The CDR3 is made up of 15 amino acids. Germline CDR1 is SGHRS and CDR2 is YFSETQ. For the CDR3, the DNA is TGCGCCAGCAGACTTTCAACAGGGGTGTACAACGAGCAGTACTTC. Translating gives CASRLSTGVYNEQYF.

The chain uses TRBV5-1 and TRBJ2-3; D is possibly TRBD1 (6 bases). V was pared by 2 bases and J by 4 bases, with 17 bases between. The CDR3 has 16 residues. Germline CDR1 is SGHRS and CDR2 is YFSETQ. CDR3 amino acids: CASSLDGQNLADTQYF. The CDR3 DNA reads as TGCGCCAGCAGCTTAGACGGACAGAATTTAGCAGATACGCAGTATTTT.

The rearrangement links TRBV7-3 to TRBJ2-7; 11 nucleotides align to TRBD2. Trimming removed 4 bases from V and 0 bases from J; junction bases left unmatched: 5. This CDR3 comprises 16 residues. Germline V gene lookup returns CDR1 SGHTA and CDR2 FQGTGA. As DNA, the CDR3 is TGTGCCAGCAGCTCCTCGACTAGCGGGGTCTCCTACGAGCAGTACTTC. Protein product: CASSSSTSGVSYEQYF.

V is TRBV28 and J is TRBJ2-7, with 10 bases lining up with TRBD2. The CDR3 has 17 residues. J lost 4 bases, V lost 3 bases, and 12 bases had no gene match. Per germline, CDR1 MDHEN and CDR2 SYDVKM. CDR3 coding DNA: TGTGCCAGCAGTTTTCTAGCGGGGGCCTCGAAAACTTACGAGCAGTACTTC. It codes for CASSFLAGASKTYEQYF.

This sequence joins TRBV9 and TRBJ2-1, with TRBD1 as a possible D gene (6 bases). The CDR3 is made up of 15 amino acids. Germline-derived CDR1 and CDR2 are SGDLS and YYNGEE. Between the trimmed V and J ends, which lost 7 bases and 6 bases, there was a span of 20 bases. The CDR3 region is CASDPTGTRTNEQFF. Written as DNA, the CDR3 is TGTGCCAGCGATCCTACAGGGACGAGGACCAATGAGCAGTTCTTC.

The V and J genes are TRBV15 and TRBJ2-7; D possibly corresponds to TRBD2 (7 bases). V lost 1 base and J lost 1, with 14 bases in between. This CDR3 region has 16 residues. Germline-derived CDR1 and CDR2 are LNHNV and YYDKDF (reference sequence). The CDR3 coding sequence is TGTGCCACCAGCAGAGTGGGGGGGCGACAGTCCTACGAGCAGTACTTC. The encoded protein is CATSRVGGRQSYEQYF.